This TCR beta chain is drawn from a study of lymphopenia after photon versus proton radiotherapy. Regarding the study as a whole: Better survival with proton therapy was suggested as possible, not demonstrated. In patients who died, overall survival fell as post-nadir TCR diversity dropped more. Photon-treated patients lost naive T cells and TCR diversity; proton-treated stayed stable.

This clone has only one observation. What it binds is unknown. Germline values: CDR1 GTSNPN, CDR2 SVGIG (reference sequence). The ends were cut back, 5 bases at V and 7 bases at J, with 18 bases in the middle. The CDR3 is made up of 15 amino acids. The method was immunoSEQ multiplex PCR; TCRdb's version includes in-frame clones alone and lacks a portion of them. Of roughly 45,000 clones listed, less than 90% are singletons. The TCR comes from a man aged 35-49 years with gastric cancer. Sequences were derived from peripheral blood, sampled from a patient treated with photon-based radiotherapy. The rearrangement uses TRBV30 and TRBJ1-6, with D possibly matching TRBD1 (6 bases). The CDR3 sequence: CAWGGHGEMNSPLHF. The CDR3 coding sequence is TGTGCCTGGGGGGGGCACGGGGAGATGAATTCACCCCTCCACTTT.